Listed below are T cell receptor beta chains from one sample, sequenced in a study of blood T cell repertoires in COVID-19. Generated by immunoSEQ multiplex PCR, the TCRdb table keeps only in-frame clones and is missing some. The sample lists 140,000 to 150,000 clones; over 70% were seen once. Sample: peripheral blood. These receptors all come from a man between 65 and 80 years old who had recovered from COVID-19. The CDR3 runs from the conserved cysteine through the conserved F or W. The D gene is left open where the match is weak. Part of the rows lack a size; the others show once, few, many or a class for expanded clones.

>-|TRBD2|TRBJ2-2|TRBV24-1
TGTGCCACCAGTCCGGGACAAGGACTAGCACCAGCGAACACCGGGGAGCTGTTTTTT
CATSPGQGLAPANTGELFF
>-|TRBD1|TRBJ1-5|TRBV24-1
TGTGCCACCGGAACCGACAGGGCACGGAGTCAGCCCCAGCATTTT
CATGTDRARSQPQHF
>-|-|TRBJ2-1|TRBV7-8
TGTGCCAGCAGCTTAGACCAGGGCTCCTACAATGAGCAGTTCTTC
CASSLDQGSYNEQFF
>-|TRBD2|TRBJ2-1|TRBV15
TGTGCCACCAGCCCCCGCCGGGCGGGAGGGTACAATGAGCAGTTCTTC
CATSPRRAGGYNEQFF
>-|-|TRBJ1-5|TRBV19
TGTGCCAGTAGTACCGCAGGAGCCACCAACGCGGGTCAGCCCCAGCATTTT
CASSTAGATNAGQPQHF
>-|-|TRBJ1-2|TRBV7-9
TGTGCCAGCAGCCTAGGGGGGGATTTCTATGGCTACACCTTC
CASSLGGDFYGYTF
>-|-|TRBJ2-7|TRBV7-9
TGTGCCAGCAGCCCCAGTAGCCTACCTCAGAGGGAGCAGTACTTC
CASSPSSLPQREQYF
>few|TRBD1|TRBJ2-7|TRBV30
TGTGCCTGGAGTCCGGGACAGGGTACCCACGAGCAGTACTTC
CAWSPGQGTHEQYF
>-|-|TRBJ2-2|TRBV24-1
TGTGCCACCAGTGATCACAGGGCCGGGGAGCTGTTTTTT
CATSDHRAGELFF
>-|TRBD2|TRBJ2-3|TRBV4-1
TGCGCCAGCAGCCGCCTCGGCCAGACTAGCGGGATGGCAGATACGCAGTATTTT
CASSRLGQTSGMADTQYF
>-|-|TRBJ2-1|TRBV14
TGTGCCAGCAGCCAAGAGTTATTCCAGGGGCAGTTCTTC
CASSQELFQGQFF
>-|TRBD1|TRBJ2-1|TRBV7-8
TGTGCCAGCAGCTTCAGGGGGTCCCACAATGAGCAGTTCTTC
CASSFRGSHNEQFF
>-|-|TRBJ1-1|TRBV10-3
TGTGCCATCAGGGGAGGGACGCCTGAAGCTTTCTTT
CAIRGGTPEAFF
>once|-|TRBJ2-5|TRBV7-9
TGTGCCAGCAGCTCCCGGGACAAAGAGACCCAGTACTTC
CASSSRDKETQYF
>-|TRBD1|TRBJ1-5|TRBV19
TGTGCCAGTAGGGGCGGACAGGGGGTCAATCAGCCCCAGCATTTT
CASRGGQGVNQPQHF
>-|TRBD1|TRBJ1-4|TRBV6-5
TGTGCCAGCAGTATACGACAGGGGTCTGAAAAACTGTTTTTT
CASSIRQGSEKLFF
>-|-|TRBJ2-1|TRBV6-5
TGTGCCAGTTTAGCGGACTCCTACAATGAGCAGTTCTTC
CASLADSYNEQFF
>few|TRBD1|TRBJ2-7|TRBV5-1
TGCGCCAGCAGCTTCCGACAGGGCTTCTACGAGCAGTACTTC
CASSFRQGFYEQYF
>-|-|TRBJ2-3|TRBV30
TGTGCCTGGAGTGTACAGGAGGGAACGCAGTATTTT
CAWSVQEGTQYF
>-|-|TRBJ2-7|TRBV11-2
TGTGCCAGCAGCCCGAGGTCCCGAACCTACGAGCAGTACTTC
CASSPRSRTYEQYF
>-|-|TRBJ2-1|TRBV7-3
TGTGCCAGCAGCCCCCACGGGGGAGCCCCGGAAGACAATGAGCAGTTCTTC
CASSPHGGAPEDNEQFF
>-|-|TRBJ2-5|TRBV12-3/TRBV12-4
TGTGCCAGCAGTCCCTCCCGAGGGACCCAGTACTTC
CASSPSRGTQYF
>-|TRBD1|TRBJ1-4|TRBV18
TGTGCCAGCTCAAAGGGACAGGGTGACGAAAAACTGTTTTTT
CASSKGQGDEKLFF
>-|TRBD1|TRBJ2-5|TRBV4-1
TGCGCCAGTAGCCAAGTAGGGGGCGGGGAGACCCAGTACTTC
CASSQVGGGETQYF
>-|-|TRBJ2-5|TRBV29-1
TGCAGCGTTGAAGGGGGGGAGGCTGGGCAAGAGACCCAGTACTTC
CSVEGGEAGQETQYF
>-|-|TRBJ2-7|TRBV18
TGTGCCAGCTCCGGGGGGCCCTACGAGCAGTACTTC
CASSGGPYEQYF
>-|TRBD2|TRBJ2-3|TRBV28
TGTGCCAGCAGACCATCAGGACTAGCGGGCCCCCCAGATACGCAGTATTTT
CASRPSGLAGPPDTQYF
>-|-|TRBJ2-7|TRBV30
TGTGCCTGGGGCCGGGACTCTTACTCCTACGAGCAGTACTTC
CAWGRDSYSYEQYF
>few|-|TRBJ1-5|TRBV19
TGTGCCAGTAGTATAGAGGGAGGGGGCAATCAGCCCCAGCATTTT
CASSIEGGGNQPQHF
>-|-|TRBJ2-2|TRBV3-1/TRBV3-2
TGTGCCAGCAGCCAAGATTACAGTTACACCGGGGAGCTGTTTTTT
CASSQDYSYTGELFF
>-|TRBD1|TRBJ2-1|TRBV15
TGTGCCACCAGCAGAGTTCCAGGGGGCAGGGATGAGCAGTTCTTC
CATSRVPGGRDEQFF